This is a list of T cell receptor beta chains from one sample in a study of regulatory T cells in long-lasting Graves disease. TCRdb ran MiXCR on the multiplex PCR reads and lists one entry per CDR3 protein. The table lists some 490,000 distinct CDR3 sequences, around 11% of them singletons. The sample also formed part of further work on T cells in Graves' hyperthyroidism and ophthalmopathy.

Sequenced here: peripheral blood mononuclear cells (PBMCs), sampled at new diagnosis, from a patient treated with antithyroid drugs. These receptor sequences come from a woman in her 30s with Graves disease. The CDR3 runs from the conserved cysteine through the conserved F or W. D genes are given only for firm matches. The size field is filled for only some rows; it gives once, few, many or a size class.

>NA|many|TRBV18|TRBJ2-1
TGTGCCAGCTCACCACTCCCCTTAGCGGTCTACAATGAGCAGTTCTTC
CASSPLPLAVYNEQFF
>NA|few|TRBV7-2|TRBJ2-2
TGTGCCAGCAGCGATCAGTATGGGGAGCTGTTTTTT
CASSDQYGELFF
>TRBD2|once|TRBV27|TRBJ2-5
TGTGCCAGCAGCAAACTAGTGGGGGGGGAGACCCAGTACTTC
CASSKLVGGETQYF
>NA|few|TRBV29-1|TRBJ2-3
TGCAGCCCGTGGGGTGAAACATCTTCTAGCACAGATACGCAGTATTTT
CSPWGETSSSTDTQYF
>NA|few|TRBV5-4|TRBJ2-3
TGTGCCAGCAGCTTACCGGGAGTGAGGACAGATACGCAGTATTTT
CASSLPGVRTDTQYF
>NA|few|TRBV3-1|TRBJ2-7
TGTGCCAGCAGCCAAGAGTTCTCTCCCAGCAGAGGAGAGTACTTC
CASSQEFSPSRGEYF
>NA|many|TRBV11-2|TRBJ2-4
TGTGCCAGCAGCCACCCCGGGACCCGAGCCAGCATTCAGTACTTC
CASSHPGTRASIQYF
>NA|many|TRBV6-1|TRBJ1-6
TGTGCCAGCAGCCGAACCAATTCACCCCTCCACTTT
CASSRTNSPLHF
>NA|NA|TRBV19|TRBJ2-1
TGTGCCAGTACCCTAGATTGGAGCTCCTACAATGAGCAGTTCTTC
CASTLDWSSYNEQFF
>NA|many|TRBV5-5|TRBJ2-7
TGTGCCAGCAGCTTTCTGCTGGGGTCCTACGAGCAGTACTTC
CASSFLLGSYEQYF
>TRBD1|few|TRBV10-3|TRBJ2-6
TGTGCCATCAGTCAGACAGGGGGCACTGGGGCCAACGCCCTGACTTTC
CAISQTGGTGANALTF
>NA|many|TRBV5-5|TRBJ1-1
TGTGCCAGCACCCTTGCGGTAGGACAACTTGAAGCTTTCTTT
CASTLAVGQLEAFF
>NA|NA|TRBV28|TRBJ1-1
TGTGCCAGCAGTTTATCCGGGAGCGGCGGGAGGAACACTGAAGCTTTCTTT
CASSLSGSGGRNTEAFF
>NA|few|TRBV28|TRBJ2-5
TGTGCCAGCAGTGCGGGGGCCTCGGGATGGGAGACCCAGTACTTC
CASSAGASGWETQYF
>NA|many|TRBV18|TRBJ1-4
TGTGCCAGCTCACCGACCGACGGACCTCGCCGGAAACTGTTTTTT
CASSPTDGPRRKLFF
>NA|few|TRBV6-5|TRBJ2-3
TGTGCCAGCAGTTACCTGGGCAGTTGGACAGATACGCAGTATTTT
CASSYLGSWTDTQYF
>NA|NA|TRBV19|TRBJ1-5
TGTGCCAGTAGTATAGCTAAGTACAGCAATCAGCCCCAGCATTTT
CASSIAKYSNQPQHF
>TRBD1|NA|TRBV24-1|TRBJ1-1
TGTGCCGGGCACAGGGGGCTCGACACTGAAGCTTTCTTT
CAGHRGLDTEAFF
>NA|many|TRBV20-1|TRBJ2-7
TGCAGTGCTAGAGATCTGGTTGGGGGGTCCTACGAGCAGTACTTC
CSARDLVGGSYEQYF
>NA|NA|TRBV11-2|TRBJ2-5
TGTGCCAGCAACTTCTCGGGACGGGGAGAGACCCAGTACTTC
CASNFSGRGETQYF
>TRBD2|NA|TRBV4-2|TRBJ2-4
TGTGCCAGCAGCGACCTAGACCGCGGGGGTGTGGGCATTCAGTACTTC
CASSDLDRGGVGIQYF
>NA|many|TRBV28|TRBJ1-5
TGTGCCAGCAGTTTGTACGGGGGCAATCAGCCCCAGCATTTT
CASSLYGGNQPQHF
>NA|many|TRBV20-1|TRBJ2-5
TGCAGTGCTAATGGGGGGCGCACTAGGCAAGAGACCCAGTACTTC
CSANGGRTRQETQYF
>TRBD2|many|TRBV4-3|TRBJ2-7
TGCGCCAGCAGCTCCGTGGTTAGCGGGGCCTACGAGCAGTACTTC
CASSSVVSGAYEQYF
>NA|NA|TRBV2|TRBJ1-5
TGTGCCAGCAGTGATGCGGCTAGCAATCAGCCCCAGCATTTT
CASSDAASNQPQHF
>NA|many|TRBV4-2|TRBJ2-5
TGTGCCAGCAGCCCGGAGGCCCTTCGGACCCAGTACTTC
CASSPEALRTQYF
>TRBD2|NA|TRBV11-3|TRBJ2-2
TGTGCCAGCAGCTTAGATCCGGGACTAGCAGACACCGGGGAGCTGTTTTTT
CASSLDPGLADTGELFF
>NA|NA|TRBV15|TRBJ2-6
TGTGCCACCAGCAGAGACAGCCCTGACTCTGGGGCCAACGTCCTGACTTTC
CATSRDSPDSGANVLTF
>NA|NA|TRBV28|TRBJ2-6
TGTGCCAGCAGTTTAAGTCCAGGGGTGAGCTCTGGGGCCAACGTCCTGACTTTC
CASSLSPGVSSGANVLTF
>TRBD1|few|TRBV27|TRBJ2-7
TGTGCCAACAGTTTAGGGGGCGCGTCCTACGAGCAGTACTTC
CANSLGGASYEQYF
>TRBD2|NA|TRBV20-1|TRBJ2-5
TGCAGTGCTCGTGGGACTAGCGGGTTTCGGAGATGGGGAGAGACCCAGTACTTC
CSARGTSGFRRWGETQYF
>TRBD2|many|TRBV2|TRBJ2-5
TGTGCCAGCAGCCTAGCGGGAGGGCCGGCGAAGACCCAGTACTTC
CASSLAGGPAKTQYF
>TRBD2|many|TRBV27|TRBJ2-1
TGTGCCAGCAGTTATGAACCCCGAGGACTAGCGGGAAACAATGAGCAGTTCTTC
CASSYEPRGLAGNNEQFF
>NA|many|TRBV6-2/TRBV6-3|TRBJ2-7
TGTGCCAGCAGTTTGGCTGGGACATCTTACGAGCAGTACTTC
CASSLAGTSYEQYF
>NA|many|TRBV2|TRBJ1-2
TGTGCCAGCAATGAAAACATGGGGGAGTCCGCCTTC
CASNENMGESAF
>NA|many|TRBV10-2|TRBJ1-3
TGCGCCAGCAGTGAGTCTATGAAAGCAAGGAGCCTGTCATCTTCTGGAAACACCATATATTTT
CASSESMKARSLSSSGNTIYF
>TRBD2|NA|TRBV2|TRBJ2-1
TGTGCCAGCAGTGATTCGGCTAGCGGGATGAATGAGCAGTTCTTC
CASSDSASGMNEQFF
>NA|NA|TRBV18|TRBJ2-7
TGTGCCAGCTCACCAAGGACAGAAGGTCCCCGATACGAGCAGTACTTC
CASSPRTEGPRYEQYF
>NA|many|TRBV7-6|TRBJ1-3
TGTGCCAGCAGCTTCTTGGGCAGCTCTGGAAACACCATATATTTT
CASSFLGSSGNTIYF
>TRBD2|many|TRBV7-2|TRBJ2-1
TGTGCCAGCAGCCGATGGACTAGCGGTTACAATGAGCAGTTCTTC
CASSRWTSGYNEQFF
>TRBD1|many|TRBV7-9|TRBJ2-5
TGTGCCAGCAGCTTATATGATTCCGGGACAGGGTTCGAGACCCAGTACTTC
CASSLYDSGTGFETQYF
>TRBD2|NA|TRBV7-6|TRBJ2-2
TGTGCCAGCAGCCCCCGGACTAGCGGGAGTTCGGAAGCCGGGGAGCTGTTTTTT
CASSPRTSGSSEAGELFF
>TRBD2|many|TRBV7-9|TRBJ2-3
TGTGCCAGCACTCAAGGACTAGCGGGAGACAGAGATACGCAGTATTTT
CASTQGLAGDRDTQYF
>NA|NA|TRBV6-1|TRBJ1-1
TGTGCCATCCGACCGAATACAGGGTTACAGAACACTGAAGCTTTCTTT
CAIRPNTGLQNTEAFF
>TRBD2|many|TRBV7-2|TRBJ2-4
TGTGCCAGCAGCTTCGAAGCCCTAGCGGGAGGGCCAGGGAACATTCAGTACTTC
CASSFEALAGGPGNIQYF